In this sample, the clone carrying this T cell receptor beta chain turned up many times. From germline, CDR1 is KGHDR and CDR2 SFDVKD. This CDR3 spans 15 amino acids. V dropped 8 bases and J dropped 7; count of bases not matched to a gene: 10. From roughly 0.4 ug of RNA, a library with molecular barcoded alpha/delta and beta/gamma adaptors was made. TCRdb processed the reads anew with MiXCR; each CDR3 protein has one entry. This table has roughly 130,000 distinct CDR3 sequences, over 10% appearing once. These data belong to a study of read filtering for tumor transcriptome and immune sequencing. V gene TRBV24-1 combines with J gene TRBJ2-1, with 10 bases identical to TRBD2. Sequenced: a population of CD138-negative cells sorted from bone marrow. This clonotype was obtained from a donor at least 40 years old with multiple myeloma. The CDR3 sequence is CATMASGRSWNEQFF. CDR3 nucleotide sequence: TGTGCCACCATGGCTAGCGGGAGAAGCTGGAATGAGCAGTTCTTC.